Listed here are 24 T cell receptor beta chains from one sample, sequenced in a study of Graves' ophthalmopathy and Graves' hyperthyroidism. Amplification of TCR beta CDR3 regions used RNA transcripts. The authors performed first-round RT-PCR with HTBI primers and then a second-round multiplex PCR. MiXCR was run by TCRdb on the multiplex PCR reads, yielding one entry per CDR3 protein. The data show 600,000 to 950,000 distinct CDR3 sequences, 35% to 50% seen once. Sequencing was done on a sample of peripheral blood. Source of these receptors: an adult man with Graves' ophthalmopathy.

This clonotype was seen a handful of times. CDR3 amino acids: CAWGPGTNTEAFF. The CDR3 DNA reads as TGTGCCTGGGGACCAGGAACGAACACTGAAGCTTTCTTT. V gene TRBV7-9 combines with J gene TRBJ1-1, with a weak D call TRBD1 (5 bases). From germline, CDR1 is SEHNR and CDR2 FQNEAQ (reference sequence). This CDR3 contains 13 residues. The ends were cut back, 11 bases at V and 1 base at J, with 14 bases in the middle.

The chain carries TRBV5-2 and TRBJ2-7; TRBD1 was called by the table and not checked on the DNA. TRBV5-2 is noted as a pseudogene. There are 14 residues in the CDR3. The CDR3 here is CARDVTGAFYEQYF. The DNA for the CDR3 is TGTGCTAGAGATGTGACAGGGGCCTTTTACGAGCAGTACTTC.

Notes on this clonotype: Since a much larger clone is just one base distant, this may be a read error. The chain's CDR3 is CASSSSGRAEYF. The CDR3 DNA reads TGTGCCAGCAGCTCCTCGGGACGGGCGGAGTACTTC. This chain links TRBV7-9 with TRBJ2-7; D is perhaps TRBD1 or TRBD2 (5 bases each). Germline V gene data show CDR1 as SEHNR and CDR2 as FQNEAQ (reference sequence). The V and J ends lost 4 bases and 11 bases respectively, with 15 bases between them. This CDR3 has 12 amino acids.

In this sample, this clonotype turned up once. V is TRBV10-3 and J is TRBJ1-2; weak D call: TRBD1 (6 bases). This CDR3 has 12 residues. Per the germline V gene, CDR1 is ENHRY and CDR2 is SYGVKD. The V and J ends lost 5 bases and 5 bases respectively, with 9 bases between them. The DNA for the CDR3 is TGTGCCATCAGTACGGGGGCATATGGCTACACCTTC. Protein product: CAISTGAYGYTF.

Concerning this clonotype itself: A much larger clone lies one base from this, so it may be a read error. The chain combines TRBV29-1 with TRBJ2-7; D possibly corresponds to TRBD2 (5 bases). The V gene's germline CDR1 is SQVTM and CDR2 ANQGSEA. The CDR3 extends over 11 amino acids. In DNA, the CDR3 is TGCAGTGCTAGCCCTTTTTACGGGCAGTACTTC. Protein: CSASPFYGQYF.

This clonotype has just a few counts. V gene TRBV7-9 combines with J gene TRBJ1-1, with no clear D. The germline gives CDR1 SEHNR, CDR2 FQNEAQ (reference sequence). This CDR3 has 14 residues. Trimming removed 0 bases at V and 2 bases at J, with 7 bases between. In DNA, the CDR3 is TGTGCCAGCAGCTTAGCGTCTTTTAACACTGAAGCTTTCTTT. It yields the protein CASSLASFNTEAFF.

The sample holds a few counts of this clonotype. An end of the junction differs from the germline gene, which may be a read error. The J gene is TRBJ1-1, the V gene TRBV6-4, with no clear D. Per the germline V gene, CDR1 is MRHNA and CDR2 is SNTAGT. The CDR3 consists of 14 residues. The CDR3 region is CASSYSWSAIEAFF. The CDR3 DNA reads TGTGCCAGCAGTTACTCTTGGAGCGCCATTGAAGCTTTCTTT.

This clonotype was counted at least ten times. The V call is TRBV10-3, the J call TRBJ1-1; TRBD1 aligns across 7 bases. Per the germline V gene, CDR1 is ENHRY and CDR2 is SYGVKD. Germline trimming cut 3 bases from V and 11 bases from J; bases unmatched to any gene: 12. CDR3 size: 14 residues. The CDR3 is CAISDTSGTEDAFF. The CDR3 DNA sequence: TGTGCCATCAGTGATACGTCCGGGACAGAGGATGCTTTCTTT.

In this sample, this clonotype turned up once. The chain's CDR3 is CATSRVRRDRGYSYGYTF. The CDR3 DNA is TGTGCCACCAGCAGAGTGAGGCGGGACAGGGGGTACAGCTATGGCTACACCTTC. This rearrangement joins TRBV15 to TRBJ1-2, with 11 bases that match TRBD1. After removal of 1 base from V and 4 bases from J, the junction contained 11 bases not matched to a gene. The CDR3 contains 18 residues. Germline-derived CDR1 and CDR2 are LNHNV and YYDKDF (reference sequence).

This clonotype was seen ten or more times. V usage is TRBV2 and J usage is TRBJ1-5, with D maybe TRBD1 (6 bases). Trimming stripped 10 bases from V and 5 bases from J, with 15 bases between. This CDR3 contains 13 residues. Germline CDR1 and CDR2: SNHLY and FYNNEI. The CDR3 DNA reads TGTGCCATGGGTGGGGGCTCGCATCAGCCCCAGCATTTT. Protein product: CAMGGGSHQPQHF.

The V call is TRBV25-1, the J call TRBJ2-2; 7 positions agree with TRBD2. In germline, CDR1 is MGHDK, CDR2 SYGVNS. The CDR3 is 16 residues long. J was trimmed by 3 bases and V by 5 bases; bases with no gene match: 9. The CDR3 bases are TGTGCCAGCAGTTACGCGGGAGCAGCCTACACCGGGGAGCTGTTTTTT. Protein sequence: CASSYAGAAYTGELFF.

The chain uses TRBV9 and TRBJ1-6; 8 bases align to TRBD1. After removal of 4 bases from V and 10 bases from J, the junction contained 10 bases not matched to a gene. This CDR3 is 15 amino acids long. Germline CDR1 SGDLS, CDR2 YYNGEE. This chain's CDR3 is CASSQDGQGVSPLHF. The CDR3 nucleotides are TGTGCCAGCAGCCAAGATGGACAGGGTGTCTCACCCCTCCACTTT. Complete variable domain (other parts from reference TRBV9 and TRBJ1-6): DSGVTQTPKHLITATGQRVTLRCSPRSGDLSVYWYQQSLDQGLQFLIQYYNGEERAKGNILERFSAQQFPDLHSELNLSSLELGDSALYFCASSQDGQGVSPLHFGNGTRLTVT.

The chain uses TRBV7-2 and TRBJ1-2; the match to TRBD1 covers 7 bases. Germline CDR1 SGHTA, CDR2 FQGNSA. This CDR3 region has 14 residues. V shed 7 bases, J shed 4 bases, and the junction held 9 bases outside the gene matches. The CDR3, as DNA: TGTGCCAGCAATGCACAGGGGACAGCCTATGGCTACACCTTC. The encoded protein is CASNAQGTAYGYTF.

The table lists this clonotype with a count of one. The chain is built from TRBV10-3 and TRBJ1-1, with a possible D match to TRBD1 (5 bases). V lost 6 bases to trimming and J lost 1 base, with 21 bases between them. Germline values: CDR1 ENHRY, CDR2 SYGVKD. The length of the CDR3 is 17 residues. In DNA, the CDR3 is TGTGCCATCAGACCGGGACTAGCGCCGGGCAGGAACACTGAAGCTTTCTTT. It codes for CAIRPGLAPGRNTEAFF.

This chain uses TRBV20-1 with TRBJ2-6; D may be TRBD1 or TRBD2 (5 bases each). In germline, CDR1 is DFQATT, CDR2 SNEGSKA (reference sequence). The CDR3 consists of 16 residues. Trimming removed 4 bases from V and 3 bases from J, with 16 bases in between. The CDR3: CSATEVAGSGANVLTF. CDR3 in DNA: TGCAGTGCTACCGAGGTGGCAGGGAGTGGGGCCAACGTCCTGACTTTC.

This clonotype occurred many times. The chain combines TRBV19 with TRBJ2-5; possible D gene TRBD2, 6 bases. V was pared by 6 bases and J by 5 bases, with 16 bases between. Germline loops: CDR1 LNHDA, CDR2 SQIVND (reference sequence). This CDR3 is 14 amino acids long. The CDR3 region has the DNA TGTGCCAGTAGGCCGGGCACTAGCTCGGAGACCCAGTACTTC. Translating gives CASRPGTSSETQYF.

To note about this clonotype: One base away lies a much larger clone, so this may be a sequencing read error. The rearrangement links TRBV11-2 to TRBJ2-7; 9 positions match TRBD1. This CDR3 has 16 amino acids. After removal of 3 bases from V and 2 bases from J, the junction contained 8 bases not matched to a gene. Germline V gene data show CDR1 as SGHAT and CDR2 as FQNNGV. CDR3 nucleotide sequence: TGTGCCAGCAGCTTGGGGACAGGGTTCATCCCCTACGAGCAGTACTTC. Translating gives CASSLGTGFIPYEQYF.

The rearrangement joins TRBV5-6 to TRBJ2-7; no definite D call. Germline V gene data show CDR1 as SGHDT and CDR2 as YYEEEE. The CDR3 length is 16 residues. V gave up 0 bases and J gave up 0 bases, with 13 bases separating them. The CDR3 protein is CASSLVLPTSSYEQYF. CDR3 DNA: TGTGCCAGCAGCTTGGTATTACCGACGAGCTCCTACGAGCAGTACTTC.

This clonotype has just a few counts. The V and J genes are TRBV6-6 and TRBJ2-7, with 14 nucleotides matching TRBD2. Per the germline V gene, CDR1 is MNHNY and CDR2 is SVGAGI (reference sequence). V trimming: 6 bases; J trimming: 3 bases; junction bases outside the gene matches: 4. The CDR3 runs to 15 residues. The CDR3 loop is CASRGGTSGGYEQYF. DNA for the CDR3: TGTGCCAGCAGGGGAGGGACTAGCGGGGGCTACGAGCAGTACTTC.

Turning to this clonotype: The junction departs from germline at one end; a sequencing error may be responsible. The V and J genes are TRBV5-1 and TRBJ2-6; D possibly corresponds to TRBD1 (5 bases). The CDR3 runs to 15 residues. Germline CDR1 reads SGHRS; CDR2 reads YFSETQ. The CDR3 loop is CASGLQGSGANVLTF. CDR3 nucleotides: TGCGCCAGCGGCTTGCAGGGCTCTGGGGCCAACGTCCTGACTTTC.

The rearrangement uses TRBV2 and TRBJ2-7; D might be TRBD2 (5 bases). Deletions cut 5 bases from V and 4 bases from J, with 15 bases between. Germline CDR1 reads SNHLY; CDR2 reads FYNNEI. This CDR3 is 14 amino acids long. The CDR3 protein is CASSPYGLEYEQYF. The DNA of the CDR3 is TGTGCCAGCAGTCCTTACGGACTTGAGTACGAGCAGTACTTC.

Note on this clonotype: One end of the junction is discordant with germline, which a read error may explain. This chain connects TRBV10-3 to TRBJ2-6, with TRBD2 matching over 8 bases. The CDR3 is made up of 14 amino acids. CDR1 is ENHRY and CDR2 is SYGVKD in the germline V gene. The DNA of the CDR3 is TGTGCCATCAGTGAAGTAAGCGGGGGCAACGTCCTGACTTTC. Protein: CAISEVSGGNVLTF.

As regards this clonotype: This may stem from a read error, because a much larger clone lies one nucleotide away. The rearrangement uses TRBV7-2 and TRBJ2-7; 9 bases are a match to TRBD2. CDR3 length equals 14 residues. V gave up 4 bases and J gave up 5 bases; unmatched junction bases: 6. Looked up from germline, CDR1 is SGHTA and CDR2 is FQGNSA. CDR3 nucleotides: TGTGCCAGCAGCTATAGCGGGAGTGCCGACGAGCAGTACTTC. Its protein is CASSYSGSADEQYF.

The rearrangement joins TRBV10-3 to TRBJ2-3, with 11 bases matching TRBD2. Germline CDR1 and CDR2: ENHRY and SYGVKD. The V gene end was trimmed by 5 bases and the J gene end by 2 bases; junction bases not matched to a gene: 3. This CDR3 is 15 amino acids long. In nucleotides, the CDR3 is TGTGCCATCAGTTTAGCGGGAGGGCCCACAGATACGCAGTATTTT. Translating it yields CAISLAGGPTDTQYF.